Listed here are 10 T cell receptor beta chains from one sample, sequenced in a study of T cell changes during pregnancy in multiple sclerosis. Sequencing was performed with immunoSEQ multiplex PCR; in TCRdb, only in-frame clones are kept and a portion is missing. The sample has about 64,000 clones; 90% are singletons. Sequencing used peripheral blood, obtained in the third trimester of pregnancy. These receptors all come from a female donor in good health, enrolled as a control in a pregnancy study.

Remarks on this clone: The same CDR3 is also encoded by other DNA sequences in this sample. This chain connects TRBV18 to TRBJ1-5; weak D call: TRBD1 (6 bases). CDR3 length: 14 amino acids. V shed 3 bases and J shed 4 bases, with 10 bases lying between them. Looked up from germline, CDR1 is KGHSH and CDR2 is LQKENI. In nucleotides, the CDR3 is TGTGCCAGCTCACCCGGACAGTCAAATCAGCCCCAGCATTTT. Its protein is CASSPGQSNQPQHF.

This clone was detected only a few times. V is TRBV11-1 and J is TRBJ1-5; a possible D gene is TRBD1 (6 bases). Trimming stripped 1 base from V and 1 base from J, with 8 bases between. This CDR3 is 15 amino acids long. CDR1 is SGHAT and CDR2 is FQDESV in the germline V gene (reference sequence). CDR3 protein: CASSLGGQSNQPQHF. As DNA, the CDR3 is TGTGCCAGCAGCTTAGGTGGACAGAGCAATCAGCCCCAGCATTTT. The full variable domain, its missing parts supplied by reference TRBV11-1 and TRBJ1-5, is EAEVAQSPRYKITEKSQAVAFWCDPISGHATLYWYRQILGQGPELLVQFQDESVVDDSQLPKDRFSAERLKGVDSTLKIQPAELGDSAMYLCASSLGGQSNQPQHFGDGTRLSIL.

V and J are TRBV6-5 and TRBJ1-3, with 12 bases lining up with TRBD1. Germline CDR1 reads MNHEY; CDR2 reads SVGAGI. After removal of 7 bases from V and 4 bases from J, the junction contained 5 bases not matched to a gene. This CDR3 has 15 amino acids. The DNA of the CDR3 is TGTGCCAGCACCTACGGGACAGGGGGCGGAAACACCATATATTTT. Its protein product is CASTYGTGGGNTIYF.

This clone occurred once. The chain has TRBV30 and TRBJ2-1, with 13 bases identical to TRBD2. This CDR3 contains 16 residues. Trimming removed 5 bases from V and 4 bases from J; junction bases left unmatched: 8. The germline V gene has CDR1 GTSNPN and CDR2 SVGIG (reference sequence). The CDR3 region is CAWSRLAGGSYNEQFF. As DNA, the CDR3 is TGTGCCTGGTCCCGACTAGCGGGGGGTTCGTACAATGAGCAGTTCTTC.

V is TRBV13 and J is TRBJ1-1; 7 bases fit TRBD1. The ends lost 4 bases at V and 7 bases at J; junction bases unmatched: 6. The germline CDR1 and CDR2 sequences are PRHDT and FYEKMQ (reference sequence). CDR3 size: 13 residues. Here the CDR3 DNA reads TGTGCCAGCAGCTCCGGACAGGCCATTGAAGCTTTCTTT. Its translation is CASSSGQAIEAFF.

This rearrangement joins TRBV29-1 to TRBJ2-2; tentative D call: TRBD1 (7 bases). Germline-derived CDR1 and CDR2 are SQVTM and ANQGSEA. V dropped 1 base and J dropped 3 bases, with 18 bases sitting between them. The CDR3 covers 17 residues. Written as DNA, the CDR3 is TGCAGCGTTGAAGGTCATGGAGGGGGCTTCGACACCGGGGAGCTGTTTTTT. Amino acid sequence: CSVEGHGGGFDTGELFF.

This clone was detected a few times. J is TRBJ2-1 and V is TRBV9; D unresolved. V shed 2 bases and J shed 10 bases, with 16 bases lying between them. Germline CDR1 is SGDLS and CDR2 is YYNGEE. This CDR3 contains 14 residues. CDR3 in amino acids: CASSVPGAPREQFF. The CDR3 DNA reads TGTGCCAGCAGCGTTCCGGGTGCACCCAGAGAGCAGTTCTTC.

This chain connects TRBV5-1 to TRBJ2-1; 7 positions match TRBD2. Unmatched junction bases numbered 6, after V lost 4 bases and J lost 2 bases. The germline CDR1 and CDR2 sequences are SGHRS and YFSETQ. CDR3 length: 15 amino acids. This CDR3 reads CASSEAGSAYNEQFF. The CDR3 coding sequence is TGCGCCAGCAGCGAAGCGGGATCGGCCTACAATGAGCAGTTCTTC.

The gene calls are TRBV27 and TRBJ2-7, with 7 bases aligning to TRBD2. In germline, CDR1 is MNHEY, CDR2 SMNVEV (reference sequence). V lost 4 bases to trimming and J lost 5 bases; unmatched junction nucleotides: 17. This CDR3 has 17 amino acids. The CDR3 loop reads CASSWEGPSGILDEQYF. In DNA form, the CDR3 reads TGTGCCAGCAGTTGGGAAGGGCCGAGCGGGATCCTTGACGAGCAGTACTTC.

V usage is TRBV2 and J usage is TRBJ2-1; the D gene is possibly TRBD2 (6 bases). V shed 2 bases and J shed 6 bases, with 14 bases lying between them. The germline V gene has CDR1 SNHLY and CDR2 FYNNEI. The CDR3 sequence is 15 residues long. This CDR3 is CASSEQAGLPNEQFF. Written as DNA, the CDR3 is TGTGCCAGCAGTGAACAAGCGGGCTTACCCAATGAGCAGTTCTTC.